The 2 T cell receptor beta chains in this list originate from one sample, sequenced in a study of shared clonotypes between healthy human individuals. The method was immunoSEQ multiplex PCR; TCRdb's version includes in-frame clones alone and lacks a portion of them. Among 1.5 million to 2.5 million clones listed, less than 95% were seen once. In the naive CD8 group, cells lacked CD45RO and were positively selected for CCR7, so terminally differentiated effector memory CD45RA+ cells were left out. Sequencing input: naive CD8+ T cells sorted from blood. Receptors were obtained from a man aged 18 to 29 in good health.

This clone was observed once. The chain recombines TRBV5-1 with TRBJ2-5; D is unclear. The CDR3 contains 19 residues. Germline assignment: CDR1 SGHRS and CDR2 YFSETQ. The V end was cut by 4 bases, the J end by 5 bases, with 30 bases between. In DNA, the CDR3 is TGCGCCAGCAGCCCGTACCCTCAAGGCTTAATGGGGAATTTCGAGACCCAGTACTTC. Protein: CASSPYPQGLMGNFETQYF.

The rearrangement uses TRBV15 and TRBJ2-7; 11 bases match TRBD1. The germline V gene has CDR1 LNHNV and CDR2 YYDKDF (reference sequence). The CDR3 has 15 amino acids. Losses at the gene ends were 5 bases for V and 2 bases for J; bases not matched to a gene: 5. CDR3 nucleotides: TGTGCCACCAGCTCCGGGGGACAGGGGGCCTACGAGCAGTACTTC. It yields the protein CATSSGGQGAYEQYF.